Below, 3 T cell receptor beta chains from the same sample are listed, as sequenced in a study of blood T cell repertoires in COVID-19. Some clones are missing from TCRdb's copy, which holds only in-frame ones; the method was immunoSEQ multiplex PCR. The sample holds roughly 250,000 clones, 70% to 90% seen once. The sequenced sample consisted of PBMCs or T cells enriched from blood (not recorded which). All receptors come from a woman between 25 and 40 years old who had recovered from COVID-19.

The chain couples TRBV4-2 to TRBJ2-4; TRBD2 agrees at 8 bases. CDR1 is LGHNA and CDR2 is YNFKEQ in the germline V gene. This CDR3 contains 21 residues. V gave up 4 bases and J gave up 0 bases; unmatched junction bases: 20. In DNA form, the CDR3 reads TGTGCCAGCAGCCCCCCTGGAGCGGGGGTCTTCCTCCCCCTAGCCAAAAACATTCAGTACTTC. It yields the protein CASSPPGAGVFLPLAKNIQYF.

This clone was counted a few times. CDR3 nucleotides: TGTGCCAGCAGCTTACGGGGGGGAAGAACCTTCTCTGGGGCCAACGTCCTGACTTTC. This translates into CASSLRGGRTFSGANVLTF. The chain links TRBV7-8 to TRBJ2-6; 8 bases line up with TRBD2. Germline-derived CDR1 and CDR2 are SGHVS and FQNEAQ. This CDR3 comprises 19 residues. The ends lost 2 bases at V and 0 bases at J; junction bases unmatched: 9.

The V call is TRBV21-1, the J call TRBJ2-7; TRBD1, the D gene given by the table, was not confirmed from the DNA. TRBV21-1 is a pseudogene locus. There are 13 residues in the CDR3. The CDR3 coding sequence is TGTGCCAGAAACGACAGGGGGATACACGAGCAGTACTTC. It codes for CARNDRGIHEQYF.